This entry concerns a single TCR beta chain. This sample stems from a study of shared clonotypes between healthy human individuals. Repertoires were generated with immunoSEQ multiplex PCR, while TCRdb's copy carries only in-frame clones and drops some. Among around 990,000 clones listed, approximately 80% were seen once. Sequencing input: memory CD4+ T cells from PBMCs. As to subset: CD45RA-negative fraction. The receptor was derived from a young man in good health. Some clones in this sample may be carry-over from other donors' samples.

This CDR3 reads CASRGLAGGPDTQYF. The CDR3 nucleotides read TGTGCCAGTAGGGGACTAGCGGGAGGACCAGATACGCAGTATTTT. The chain carries TRBV19 and TRBJ2-3, with 15 bases fitting TRBD2. CDR3 length: 15 residues. From germline, CDR1 is LNHDA and CDR2 SQIVND (reference sequence). The trim removed 6 bases at V and 4 bases at J, leaving 2 bases unmatched.